This TCR beta chain was sequenced during a study of shared clonotypes between healthy human individuals. It was CD45RO-negative cells, positively selected for CCR7, that made up naive CD8 cells, with terminally differentiated effector memory CD45RA+ cells excluded. Repertoires were generated with immunoSEQ multiplex PCR, while TCRdb's copy carries only in-frame clones and drops some. This table has under 600,000 clones, 95% to 98% appearing once. V lost 7 bases and J lost 0, with 7 bases in between. The CDR3 is 13 amino acids. The germline V gene encodes CDR1 SGHRS and CDR2 YFSETQ. Material: naive CD8+ T cells sorted from blood. This sequence joins TRBV5-1 and TRBJ2-2; D uncertain. This receptor was identified in a man younger than 45 in good health. For the CDR3, the DNA is TGCGCCAGCGGGTCCTCGAACACCGGGGAGCTGTTTTTT. It translates to CASGSSNTGELFF.